Here is one T cell receptor beta chain with its context. Its cognate antigen is unknown. The sample is drawn from a study of OX40 agonist ivuxolimab in advanced cancers. Background on the study: Dose-escalation patients' cancers were hepatocellular carcinoma, melanoma, renal cell or head and neck cancer. Participants, 82.7% male, averaged roughly 60 years of age, ranging from roughly 23 to 90. Three patients got partial responses; one had hepatocellular carcinoma and two had cutaneous melanoma. Findings of the study overall: Partial responders receiving 0.1-3.0 mg/kg showed among the lowest clonal expansion.

Sequenced by immunoSEQ multiplex PCR; TCRdb stores in-frame clones only, minus some. Here the sample spans 40,000 or so clones, approximately 90% being singletons. Germline trimming cut 5 bases from V and 1 base from J; bases unmatched to any gene: 6. CDR1 and CDR2 (germline): SGHNT, YENEEA. The CDR3 is 16 amino acids. This TCR was sampled from an adult with an advanced solid tumor such as melanoma, head and neck, liver or kidney cancer. This material consisted of CD4+ or CD8+ T cells sorted from blood, taken in a trial of the OX40 agonist ivuxolimab. This chain connects TRBV11-3 to TRBJ2-2; 8 bases line up with TRBD2. CDR3 sequence: CASSPTSGLNTGELFF. CDR3 DNA sequence: TGTGCCAGCAGCCCAACTAGCGGACTGAACACCGGGGAGCTGTTTTTT.